These 25 T cell receptor beta chains were all obtained from the same sample, sequenced in a study of blood T cell repertoires in COVID-19. TCRdb keeps only in-frame clones here, not all; method: immunoSEQ multiplex PCR. Of some 300,000 clones listed, around 89% were seen once; the top ten hold 6.9%. Sequences were obtained from peripheral blood. Source of these receptors: a woman aged 25-40 years who had recovered from COVID-19.

CDR3 residues: CASSLAGGLETQYF. CDR3 nucleotide sequence: TGCGCCAGCAGCTTGGCAGGGGGTCTGGAGACCCAGTACTTC. The genes are TRBV5-1 and TRBJ2-5; 7 bases fit TRBD1. The CDR3 runs to 14 residues. With 0 bases clipped from V and 5 bases from J, the junction kept 4 bases outside the gene matches. Germline assignment: CDR1 SGHRS and CDR2 YFSETQ.

The gene calls are TRBV12-3 or TRBV12-4 and TRBJ1-1; perhaps TRBD1 as D (6 bases). Trimming removed 6 bases at V and 7 bases at J, with 12 bases between. This CDR3 region has 12 residues. CDR3 sequence (DNA): TGTGCCAGCAGCCCGGACAGCCGTGAAGCTTTCTTT. This sequence encodes CASSPDSREAFF.

This chain connects TRBV11-2 to TRBJ1-4; no firm D call. The germline V gene encodes CDR1 SGHAT and CDR2 FQNNGV. V shed 1 base and J shed 7 bases, with 10 bases lying between them. The CDR3 is 14 residues long. CDR3 sequence reads: CASSLARGPEKLFF. CDR3 nucleotide sequence: TGTGCCAGCAGCTTAGCTAGAGGCCCTGAAAAACTGTTTTTT.

The chain links TRBV5-1 to TRBJ2-1; 10 bases align to TRBD2. J was trimmed by 8 bases and V by 5 bases; bases with no gene match: 10. Germline CDR1 reads SGHRS; CDR2 reads YFSETQ. CDR3 length: 15 residues. The CDR3 DNA is TGCGCCAGCAGTTCAGCGGGGGGGCCGGGGTATGAGCAGTTCTTC. Translating gives CASSSAGGPGYEQFF.

The rearrangement links TRBV7-3 to TRBJ1-1, with a weak D call TRBD1 (5 bases). V was shortened by 5 bases and J by 2 bases, with 12 bases between the two germline ends. This CDR3 has 14 amino acids. Looked up from germline, CDR1 is SGHTA and CDR2 is FQGTGA. CDR3 loop: CASSPGAQNTEAFF. The DNA of the CDR3 is TGTGCCAGCAGCCCTGGGGCCCAAAACACTGAAGCTTTCTTT.

CDR3 amino acids: CASSPGTVQDTQYF. The CDR3 nucleotides are TGTGCCAGCTCCCCCGGGACAGTCCAAGATACGCAGTATTTT. The chain uses TRBV18 and TRBJ2-3; 7 bases are a match to TRBD1. The CDR3 extends over 14 amino acids. CDR1 is KGHSH and CDR2 is LQKENI in the germline V gene. Losses at the gene ends were 6 bases for V and 5 bases for J; bases not matched to a gene: 8.

V and J are TRBV27 and TRBJ2-1; 12 nucleotides line up with TRBD2. The junction had 7 bases not matched to a gene; V was cut back by 6 bases and J by 7 bases. Per the germline V gene, CDR1 is MNHEY and CDR2 is SMNVEV (reference sequence). The CDR3 is made up of 15 amino acids. CDR3: CASSSTSGGTNEQFF. The CDR3 DNA reads TGTGCCAGCAGCTCGACTAGCGGGGGAACGAATGAGCAGTTCTTC.

The V call is TRBV7-9, the J call TRBJ1-2; possibly TRBD1 for D (6 bases). The CDR3 totals 15 residues. The germline CDR1 and CDR2 sequences are SEHNR and FQNEAQ (reference sequence). Trimming removed 6 bases from V and 4 bases from J, with 18 bases in between. The CDR3 nucleotides are TGTGCCAGCAGTCGGACAGACATTCAAGTCTATGGCTACACCTTC. As protein: CASSRTDIQVYGYTF.

This clone was seen once. The chain joins TRBV28 to TRBJ1-1, with D maybe TRBD1 (6 bases). V was shortened by 5 bases and J by 9 bases, with 22 bases between the two germline ends. The germline V gene encodes CDR1 MDHEN and CDR2 SYDVKM. The CDR3 is 15 amino acids. This chain's CDR3 is CASSIPDRGGQKAFF. As DNA, the CDR3 is TGTGCCAGCAGTATCCCAGATCGGGGGGGACAAAAAGCTTTCTTT.

The J gene is TRBJ1-2, the V gene TRBV9, with D perhaps TRBD1 (5 bases). There are 15 residues in the CDR3. Germline loops: CDR1 SGDLS, CDR2 YYNGEE. V lost 0 bases to trimming and J lost 8 bases, with 17 bases between them. In nucleotides, the CDR3 is TGTGCCAGCAGCGTAGAGCGCAGGGAAGTGAGCGGCTACACCTTC. It encodes CASSVERREVSGYTF.

This clone was seen just once. This sequence joins TRBV6-5 and TRBJ2-5; 8 bases are a match to TRBD2. After removal of 4 bases from V and 4 bases from J, the junction contained 5 bases not matched to a gene. Germline V gives CDR1 MNHEY, CDR2 SVGAGI. CDR3 length equals 14 residues. The CDR3 DNA reads as TGTGCCAGCAGTTCGCGGGGGGCCGGAGAGACCCAGTACTTC. Residues: CASSSRGAGETQYF.

This chain connects TRBV7-6 to TRBJ2-7, with 8 bases aligning to TRBD1. Trimming at V came to 5 bases and at J to 0 bases, leaving 6 bases not matched to a gene. This CDR3 contains 15 residues. The germline gives CDR1 SGHVS, CDR2 FNYEAQ. DNA of the CDR3: TGTGCCAGCAGCCCAGGGGGCTCTCCCTCCTACGAGCAGTACTTC. This sequence encodes CASSPGGSPSYEQYF.

V usage is TRBV7-2 and J usage is TRBJ1-1; D gene unclear. CDR1 and CDR2 from the germline V gene are SGHTA and FQGNSA. The CDR3 runs 12 residues. V was cut by 3 bases and J by 7 bases, with 9 bases left in between. The DNA for the CDR3 is TGTGCCAGCAGCTTGACACAGCTTGAAGCTTTCTTT. Translated: CASSLTQLEAFF.

This chain joins TRBV29-1 and TRBJ1-1; 7 nucleotides line up with TRBD1. Germline CDR1 and CDR2: SQVTM and ANQGSEA. The CDR3 totals 12 residues. V shed 7 bases, J shed 2 bases, and the junction held 4 bases outside the gene matches. The CDR3 DNA reads TGCAGCGCTGGGACAGTTAACACTGAAGCTTTCTTT. Amino acid sequence: CSAGTVNTEAFF. The whole variable domain, filled in from reference TRBV29-1 and TRBJ1-1, reads SAVISQKPSRDICQRGTSLTIQCQVDSQVTMMFWYRQQPGQSLTLIATANQGSEATYESGFVIDKFPISRPNLTFSTLTVSNMSPEDSSIYLCSAGTVNTEAFFGQGTRLTVV.

This clone was recorded once. V usage is TRBV4-2 and J usage is TRBJ1-2; 10 bases align to TRBD1. V lost 0 bases, J lost 3 bases, and 7 bases stayed unmatched. Germline V gene lookup returns CDR1 LGHNA and CDR2 YNFKEQ. The CDR3 runs to 17 residues. For the CDR3, the DNA is TGTGCCAGCAGCCAAGAGTCCGGGACAGGGGTTCACTATGGCTACACCTTC. Translating gives CASSQESGTGVHYGYTF.

The chain combines TRBV29-1 with TRBJ2-4; D gene ambiguous. The V end was cut by 4 bases, the J end by 1 base, with 5 bases between. Germline V gene sequence: CDR1 SQVTM, CDR2 ANQGSEA. This CDR3 has 12 amino acids. CDR3 protein: CSVAVAKNIQYF. In DNA form, the CDR3 reads TGCAGCGTTGCCGTGGCCAAAAACATTCAGTACTTC.

This chain joins TRBV21-1 and TRBJ1-6; TRBD1 is the table's D call and was not checked against the DNA. TRBV21-1 constitutes a pseudogene. CDR3 length equals 16 residues. CDR3 sequence (DNA): TGTGCCAGCAGCAAAGACGGGGGACAGGGGTGCTCACCCCTCCACTTT. Residues: CASSKDGGQGCSPLHF.

The chain combines TRBV3-1 (or the pseudogene TRBV3-2) with TRBJ2-4; 12 bases fit TRBD1. CDR1 LGHDT and CDR2 YNNKEL come from the germline V gene (reference sequence). J was trimmed by 7 bases and V by 2 bases; bases with no gene match: 6. The CDR3 runs to 16 residues. The CDR3 loop is CASSQTGQGATNIQYF. CDR3 DNA sequence: TGTGCCAGCAGCCAAACGGGACAGGGGGCAACGAACATTCAGTACTTC.

A word on this clone: Germline is not matched at one junction end, which may reflect a read error. J is TRBJ2-1 and V is TRBV5-4, with 10 bases lining up with TRBD1. CDR1 SGHNT and CDR2 YYREEE come from the germline V gene (reference sequence). The CDR3 length is 16 residues. The CDR3 DNA is TGTGCCAGCAGGTTGGAGAGACAGGGGGCAGGGGGTGAGCAGTTCTTC. It yields the protein CASRLERQGAGGEQFF.

This clone was observed a handful of times. The chain uses TRBV11-2 and TRBJ2-3; 11 bases match TRBD2. Germline CDR1 is SGHAT and CDR2 is FQNNGV. The length of the CDR3 is 16 residues. With V trimmed by 4 bases and J by 2 bases, 5 bases remained unmatched. CDR3 bases: TGTGCCAGCAGCTCAGGACTAGCGGGTACCACAGATACGCAGTATTTT. Translation: CASSSGLAGTTDTQYF.

The chain recombines TRBV5-1 with TRBJ2-7, with D maybe TRBD1 (6 bases). Germline V gene data show CDR1 as SGHRS and CDR2 as YFSETQ. Trimming removed 3 bases at V and 4 bases at J, with 17 bases between. The CDR3 is 15 amino acids. CDR3 amino acids: CASSSGRGIRYEQYF. The CDR3, as DNA: TGCGCCAGCAGCTCAGGCAGGGGAATCCGGTACGAGCAGTACTTC.

The chain has TRBV27 and TRBJ1-1, with 8 bases identical to TRBD1. The CDR3 is 13 residues long. Germline V gene lookup returns CDR1 MNHEY and CDR2 SMNVEV (reference sequence). The J segment lost 1 base and the V segment lost 6 bases, leaving 1 base of the junction unmatched. In nucleotides, the CDR3 is TGTGCCAGCAGGGACAGGGCGAACACTGAAGCTTTCTTT. Its translation: CASRDRANTEAFF.

The chain uses TRBV15 and TRBJ2-7; 9 positions agree with TRBD1. V trimming: 4 bases; J trimming: 5 bases; junction bases outside the gene matches: 6. CDR3 length: 14 residues. The germline V gene encodes CDR1 LNHNV and CDR2 YYDKDF (reference sequence). Here the CDR3 reads CATSKTGGIHEQYF. The CDR3 nucleotides read TGTGCCACCAGCAAGACAGGGGGTATTCACGAGCAGTACTTC.

This clone appeared a single time. The chain is built from TRBV5-1 and TRBJ2-7; D perhaps matches TRBD1 (5 bases). Germline V gene lookup returns CDR1 SGHRS and CDR2 YFSETQ. Between the trimmed V and J ends, which lost 0 bases and 0 bases, there was a span of 10 bases. The CDR3 contains 15 residues. The CDR3 bases are TGCGCCAGCAGCTTGGCACAGGCCATCTCCTACGAGCAGTACTTC. Amino acids: CASSLAQAISYEQYF. The variable domain in full, completed from reference TRBV5-1 and TRBJ2-7, reads KAGVTQTPRYLIKTRGQQVTLSCSPISGHRSVSWYQQTPGQGLQFLFEYFSETQRNKGNFPGRFSGRQFSNSRSEMNVSTLELGDSALYLCASSLAQAISYEQYFGPGTRLTVT.

The chain employs TRBV27 and TRBJ2-3; tentative D call: TRBD2 (6 bases). Trimming took 3 bases from V and 4 from J, leaving 8 bases between them. The length of the CDR3 is 13 residues. Per the germline V gene, CDR1 is MNHEY and CDR2 is SMNVEV (reference sequence). Here the CDR3 reads CASSFRDSDTQYF. Here the CDR3 DNA reads TGTGCCAGCAGTTTCCGGGACTCAGATACGCAGTATTTT.